Listed below are T cell receptor beta chains from one sample, sequenced in a study of CD8 T cells in ankylosing spondylitis. TCRdb passed the 5' RACE reads through MiXCR, listing each CDR3 protein once. The sample lists fewer than 650,000 distinct CDR3 sequences, about 13% seen once, with over 6.5% in the top ten. Sequencing was performed on blood, either unsorted or a sorted T cell fraction (not recorded which). Every receptor here comes from a male donor with ankylosing spondylitis. The CDR3 runs from the conserved cysteine through the conserved F or W. The D gene is left open where the match is weak. Clone size is shown for a subset of rows, as once, few, many or a class of expanded clone.

TRBV12-3/TRBV12-4	TRBD2	TRBJ2-3	many	15	CASSLRLAGNLAQYF	TGTGCCAGCAGTTTGCGGCTAGCGGGGAATTTGGCGCAGTATTTT
TRBV7-2	TRBD2	TRBJ2-7	many	14	CASSLDSGRDEQYF	TGTGCCAGCAGCTTAGATAGCGGGAGAGACGAGCAGTACTTC
TRBV5-1	TRBD2	TRBJ2-1	many	15	CASSNGTSRYNEQFF	TGCGCCAGCAGCAACGGGACTAGCAGATACAATGAGCAGTTCTTC
TRBV2	TRBD2	TRBJ2-1	.	16	CASSHSGREDDNEQFF	TGTGCCAGCAGTCATAGCGGGAGAGAAGACGACAATGAGCAGTTCTTC
TRBV5-1	.	TRBJ2-3	.	15	CASSLAGPLTDTQYF	TGCGCCAGCAGCCTCGCCGGGCCCTTAACAGATACGCAGTATTTT
TRBV29-1	TRBD2	TRBJ2-1	few	14	CSAGGLAGVYEQFF	TGCAGCGCCGGTGGACTAGCGGGAGTCTATGAGCAGTTCTTC
TRBV29-1	.	TRBJ1-1	.	14	CSVFVRAGDTEAFF	TGCAGCGTTTTCGTCAGGGCTGGTGACACTGAAGCTTTCTTT
TRBV10-3	TRBD1	TRBJ2-2	few	12	CAIGTATGELFF	TGTGCCATCGGGACAGCCACCGGGGAGCTGTTTTTT
TRBV19	.	TRBJ2-7	.	17	CAIVRGHTGCPSHEQYF	TGTGCCATCGTACGGGGCCATACAGGTTGCCCATCCCACGAGCAGTACTTC
TRBV20-1	.	TRBJ2-4	.	17	CSARDQRGLIAKNIQYF	TGCAGTGCTAGAGACCAACGGGGGCTCATAGCCAAAAACATTCAGTACTTC
TRBV29-1	TRBD2	TRBJ2-1	.	16	CSVEILAGPIQYEQFF	TGCAGCGTTGAAATTTTAGCGGGACCCATCCAATATGAGCAGTTCTTC
TRBV20-1	TRBD2	TRBJ2-3	.	14	CSASSGRLTDTQYF	TGCAGTGCTTCTAGCGGGAGGCTCACAGATACGCAGTATTTT
TRBV4-1	.	TRBJ2-3	.	13	CASSQGVSDTQYF	TGCGCCAGCAGCCAAGGTGTCTCAGATACGCAGTATTTT
TRBV24-1	.	TRBJ2-3	.	14	CATSDPRTADTQYF	TGTGCCACCAGTGACCCCAGGACAGCAGATACGCAGTATTTT
TRBV20-1	TRBD1	TRBJ2-1	few	14	CSARDGQGVNEQFF	TGCAGTGCTAGAGACGGACAGGGGGTGAATGAGCAGTTCTTC
TRBV19	TRBD1	TRBJ1-2	.	18	CASSILQSGTGGSYGYTF	TGTGCCAGTAGTATTCTTCAATCCGGGACAGGGGGGTCCTATGGCTACACCTTC
TRBV6-5	TRBD2	TRBJ2-5	few	16	CASSYWGKGLQETQYF	TGTGCCAGCAGTTACTGGGGAAAGGGACTACAAGAGACCCAGTACTTC
TRBV3-1	.	TRBJ2-1	few	14	CASSQDGYNNEQFF	TGTGCCAGCAGCCAAGATGGCTATAACAATGAGCAGTTCTTC
TRBV2	TRBD1	TRBJ2-1	.	16	CASSEASRGPRDEQFF	TGTGCCAGCAGTGAAGCGTCCAGGGGGCCACGGGATGAGCAGTTCTTC
TRBV12-3/TRBV12-4	.	TRBJ2-3	few	16	CASSLGGQEVTDTQYF	TGTGCCAGCAGTTTAGGGGGCCAGGAGGTCACAGATACGCAGTATTTT
TRBV7-9	.	TRBJ2-7	many	14	CASSLGLPPSEQYF	TGTGCCAGCAGCTTAGGGCTTCCGCCGTCCGAGCAGTACTTC
TRBV6-5	TRBD2	TRBJ2-3	few	17	CASSYSSAGGGTDTQYF	TGTGCCAGCAGTTACTCCTCAGCGGGAGGTGGCACAGATACGCAGTATTTT
TRBV7-8	TRBD2	TRBJ2-5	few	14	CASSLFRGGETQYF	TGTGCCAGCAGCTTATTCCGGGGAGGGGAGACCCAGTACTTC
TRBV24-1	.	TRBJ2-2	few	13	CATSEWGNGELFF	TGTGCCACCAGTGAATGGGGGAACGGGGAGCTGTTTTTT
TRBV29-1	.	TRBJ1-2	.	14	CSVEVPAGRYGYTF	TGCAGCGTTGAAGTTCCAGCCGGACGCTATGGCTACACCTTC
TRBV24-1	.	TRBJ2-5	.	17	CATSDPTGERYQETQYF	TGTGCCACCAGTGATCCGACAGGAGAAAGGTACCAAGAGACCCAGTACTTC
TRBV7-8	.	TRBJ2-4	few	13	CASSSRGVNIQYF	TGTGCCAGCAGCTCCCGTGGTGTAAACATTCAGTACTTC
TRBV5-5	TRBD1	TRBJ1-2	.	15	CASSFSPTGQYGYTF	TGTGCCAGCAGCTTTTCACCGACGGGACAGTATGGCTACACCTTC
TRBV15	TRBD2	TRBJ2-2	.	15	CATSRGGGSPGELFF	TGTGCCACCAGCAGAGGGGGCGGGAGCCCCGGGGAGCTGTTTTTT
TRBV6-1	TRBD2	TRBJ2-5	many	15	CASSEVTSGRGTQYF	TGTGCCAGCAGTGAAGTAACTAGCGGGAGGGGTACCCAGTACTTC
TRBV6-5	TRBD1	TRBJ1-5	many	15	CASSSPGQGNQPQHF	TGTGCCAGCAGTTCCCCCGGACAGGGGAATCAGCCCCAGCATTTT
TRBV20-1	.	TRBJ2-1	few	16	CSADDPRRPNYNEQFF	TGCAGTGCTGATGATCCCCGGAGGCCCAACTACAATGAGCAGTTCTTC
TRBV7-9	.	TRBJ2-1	few	11	CASSEWGEQFF	TGTGCCAGCAGCGAATGGGGTGAGCAGTTCTTC
TRBV20-1	TRBD1	TRBJ1-5	.	14	CSATGDRGNQPQHF	TGCAGTGCAACGGGGGACAGGGGCAATCAGCCCCAGCATTTT
TRBV3-1	TRBD2	TRBJ2-7	.	16	CASSGSTSGVSYEQYF	TGTGCCAGCAGCGGCTCCACTAGCGGAGTCTCCTACGAGCAGTACTTC
TRBV11-2	.	TRBJ2-2	.	15	CASSQGRVNTGELFF	TGTGCCAGCAGCCAAGGGCGGGTAAACACCGGGGAGCTGTTTTTT
TRBV25-1	.	TRBJ1-5	few	14	CASSEYGDPRPQHF	TGTGCCAGCAGTGAATATGGAGACCCGCGGCCCCAGCATTTT
TRBV7-8	.	TRBJ2-1	.	12	CASSMEGNEQFF	TGTGCCAGCAGCATGGAGGGGAATGAGCAGTTCTTC
TRBV12-3/TRBV12-4	.	TRBJ2-4	.	15	CASSLGGPAKNIQYF	TGTGCCAGCAGTTTGGGCGGTCCAGCCAAAAACATTCAGTACTTC
TRBV7-6	TRBD1	TRBJ1-2	.	17	CASSSLERTGDNYGYTF	TGTGCCAGCAGCTCCCTAGAGCGGACAGGGGACAACTATGGCTACACCTTC
TRBV5-1	.	TRBJ2-7	.	16	CASSLFPTGGTYEQYF	TGCGCCAGCAGCTTGTTCCCAACAGGTGGGACCTACGAGCAGTACTTC
TRBV20-1	TRBD1	TRBJ1-6	few	14	CSARDGTGYSPLHF	TGCAGTGCTAGAGATGGGACAGGGTATTCACCCCTCCACTTT
TRBV20-1	TRBD1	TRBJ1-1	few	14	CSARDSGTGPEAFF	TGCAGTGCTAGAGATTCCGGGACAGGACCTGAAGCTTTCTTT
TRBV18	.	TRBJ1-1	.	15	CASSPVEAMNTEAFF	TGTGCCAGCTCACCGGTTGAGGCAATGAACACTGAAGCTTTCTTT
TRBV5-1	.	TRBJ2-1	few	14	CASSLAAGNNEQFF	TGCGCCAGCAGCTTGGCCGCAGGAAACAATGAGCAGTTCTTC
TRBV20-1	.	TRBJ2-1	many	11	CSARDFYEQFF	TGCAGTGCTAGAGATTTCTATGAGCAGTTCTTC
TRBV29-1	TRBD2	TRBJ2-1	few	13	CSVGTSGYNEQFF	TGCAGCGTTGGGACTAGCGGTTACAATGAGCAGTTCTTC
TRBV20-1	.	TRBJ2-1	.	15	CSAEGAAVSYNEQFF	TGCAGTGCTGAAGGGGCTGCGGTCTCCTACAATGAGCAGTTCTTC
TRBV25-1	.	TRBJ1-2	many	12	CASSGIAGGYTF	TGTGCCAGCAGTGGTATAGCGGGCGGCTACACCTTC
TRBV15	.	TRBJ2-2	.	12	CATSTLLGELFF	TGTGCCACCAGCACCCTCCTAGGGGAGCTGTTTTTT
TRBV2	TRBD2	TRBJ2-7	few	16	CASSGTSGRAYYEQYF	TGTGCCAGCAGTGGCACTAGCGGGAGGGCTTACTACGAGCAGTACTTC
TRBV5-6	.	TRBJ1-5	many	13	CASSLYGNQPQHF	TGTGCCAGCAGCTTGTACGGTAATCAGCCCCAGCATTTT
TRBV11-2	TRBD1	TRBJ2-5	.	16	CASSLDSGQGQETQYF	TGTGCCAGCAGCTTAGATTCGGGACAGGGACAAGAGACCCAGTACTTC
TRBV3-1	TRBD2	TRBJ2-3	few	16	CASSPPSGASTDTQYF	TGTGCCAGCAGCCCTCCTAGCGGGGCTAGCACAGATACGCAGTATTTT
TRBV12-3/TRBV12-4	.	TRBJ2-1	many	14	CASRKQGESNEQFF	TGTGCCAGCAGGAAACAGGGTGAGAGCAATGAGCAGTTCTTC